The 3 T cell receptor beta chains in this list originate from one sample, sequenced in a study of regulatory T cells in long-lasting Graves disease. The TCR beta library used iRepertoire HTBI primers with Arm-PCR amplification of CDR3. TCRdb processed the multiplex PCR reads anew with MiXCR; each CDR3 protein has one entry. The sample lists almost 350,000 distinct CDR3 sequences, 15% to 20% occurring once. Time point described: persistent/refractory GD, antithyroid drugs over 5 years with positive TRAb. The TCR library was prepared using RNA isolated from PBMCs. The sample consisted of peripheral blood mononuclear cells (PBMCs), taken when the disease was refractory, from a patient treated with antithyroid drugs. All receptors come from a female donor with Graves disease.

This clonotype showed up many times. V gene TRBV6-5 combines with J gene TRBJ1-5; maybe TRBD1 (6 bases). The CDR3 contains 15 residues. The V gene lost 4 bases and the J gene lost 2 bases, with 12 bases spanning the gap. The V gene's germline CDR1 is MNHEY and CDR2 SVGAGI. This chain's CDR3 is CASSLNRVGNQPQHF. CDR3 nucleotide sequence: TGTGCCAGCAGTTTGAACAGGGTCGGCAATCAGCCCCAGCATTTT.

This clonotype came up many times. The CDR3 is CSANRRQGWNGYTF. The CDR3 nucleotides are TGCAGTGCTAACCGGAGACAGGGCTGGAATGGCTACACCTTC. The V call is TRBV20-1, the J call TRBJ1-2; 7 positions match TRBD1. V gave up 4 bases and J gave up 6 bases; unmatched junction bases: 11. The CDR3 is 14 amino acids. CDR1 is DFQATT and CDR2 is SNEGSKA in the germline V gene (reference sequence).

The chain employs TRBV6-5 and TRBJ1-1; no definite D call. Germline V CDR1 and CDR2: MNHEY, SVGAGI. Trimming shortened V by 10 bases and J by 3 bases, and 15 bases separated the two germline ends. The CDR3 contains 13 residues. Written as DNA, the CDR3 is TGTGCCACCACTTACTCGAGAGACACTGAAGCTTTCTTT. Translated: CATTYSRDTEAFF.